The 27 T cell receptor beta chains given below trace back to one sample, sequenced in a study of blood T cell repertoires in COVID-19 (dated by TCRdb to 2019 to 2021). The library was built by means of the immunoSEQ multiplex PCR assay. TCRdb mirrors the immuneACCESS table, restricted to in-frame sequences. Some clones are absent from its copies; in checked studies, under half trace to an unresolved V gene, and the reason for the others is unknown. The sample data list 150,000 to 200,000 clones, and roughly 87% of these were observed just once. Of the sample, around 7.8% is held by the ten largest clones. Sequencing was done on a sample of peripheral blood. The receptors stem from a woman in her sixties with COVID-19, enrolled during active disease.

This clone was counted a few times. The chain carries TRBV28 and TRBJ1-5, with D possibly matching TRBD1 (5 bases). Per the germline V gene, CDR1 is MDHEN and CDR2 is SYDVKM. V was trimmed by 2 bases and J by 7 bases, leaving 18 bases between them. The CDR3 runs 16 residues. The CDR3 sequence is CASSLTGGRDGQPQHF. CDR3 sequence (DNA): TGTGCCAGCAGTTTAACAGGCGGCAGGGATGGACAGCCCCAGCATTTT.

The chain is built from TRBV24-1 and TRBJ1-2; 7 nucleotides align to TRBD1. J gave up 4 bases and V 3 bases, and 7 bases lay outside the gene matches. The CDR3 is 15 residues long. The germline V gene encodes CDR1 KGHDR and CDR2 SFDVKD. CDR3 amino acids: CATSDPFTGVYGYTF. As DNA, the CDR3 is TGTGCCACCAGTGATCCCTTTACAGGGGTCTATGGCTACACCTTC.

The CDR3 nucleotides are TGTGCCAGCAGCCAAGGACAGAACACTGAAGCTTTCTTT. Residues: CASSQGQNTEAFF. The rearrangement links TRBV14 to TRBJ1-1, with unresolved D. The V and J ends lost 1 base and 1 base respectively, with 4 bases between them. CDR1 is SGHDN and CDR2 is FVKESK in the germline V gene. The CDR3 extends over 13 amino acids.

The chain combines TRBV9 with TRBJ2-1; 10 nucleotides agree with TRBD2. Germline CDR1 reads SGDLS; CDR2 reads YYNGEE. J lost 0 bases, V lost 3 bases, and 6 bases had no gene match. This CDR3 contains 17 residues. This CDR3 reads CASSAGPSGSSYNEQFF. DNA for the CDR3: TGTGCCAGCAGCGCTGGACCTAGCGGGAGCTCCTACAATGAGCAGTTCTTC.

This sequence joins TRBV5-1 and TRBJ2-7; TRBD1 might be the D (5 bases). V was trimmed by 0 bases and J by 2 bases, leaving 12 bases between them. Germline V gene lookup returns CDR1 SGHRS and CDR2 YFSETQ. This CDR3 has 15 residues. DNA for the CDR3: TGCGCCAGCAGCTTGGAAGGGGCGGACCCCTACGAGCAGTACGTC. It is translated as CASSLEGADPYEQYV.

The chain has TRBV7-3 and TRBJ2-1; TRBD2 is a possible D gene (6 bases). With 5 bases removed from V and 6 bases from J, the gap between germline ends came to 17 bases. The CDR3 runs 15 residues. The V gene's germline CDR1 is SGHTA and CDR2 FQGTGA. The CDR3 DNA follows: TGTGCCAGCAGCCGCGAGGGAGGAGTGAGCAATGAGCAGTTCTTC. Translated, it gives CASSREGGVSNEQFF.

The chain has TRBV7-8 and TRBJ2-3, with TRBD2 identical over 15 bases. CDR1 SGHVS and CDR2 FQNEAQ come from the germline V gene. The CDR3 runs to 20 residues. V dropped 1 base and J dropped 3; count of bases not matched to a gene: 11. The CDR3, as DNA: TGTGCCAGCAGCTTAGGGGCCATGTCCGGACTAGCGGGGGGGACAGATACGCAGTATTTT. Protein: CASSLGAMSGLAGGTDTQYF.

V is TRBV12-5 and J is TRBJ1-1; no firm D call. Trimming removed 1 base from V and 2 bases from J, with 5 bases in between. The CDR3 is 13 residues long. Germline V CDR1 and CDR2: LGHNT, FRNRAP. CDR3 DNA sequence: TGTGCTAGTGGTTTGGATATCAACACTGAAGCTTTCTTT. Amino acids: CASGLDINTEAFF.

The chain recombines TRBV29-1 with TRBJ1-1; D uncertain. Germline V gene data show CDR1 as SQVTM and CDR2 as ANQGSEA. V shed 5 bases and J shed 3 bases, with 10 bases lying between them. CDR3 length equals 12 residues. DNA of the CDR3: TGCAGCGTTAGCATGCGAGACACTGAAGCTTTCTTT. It is translated as CSVSMRDTEAFF.

This clone was detected once. The chain uses TRBV27 and TRBJ2-1; TRBD2 matches 10 bases. Germline V CDR1 and CDR2: MNHEY, SMNVEV (reference sequence). There are 17 residues in the CDR3. Unmatched junction bases numbered 5, after V lost 2 bases and J lost 1 base. This CDR3 reads CASSLEAGGLSYNEQFF. CDR3 sequence (DNA): TGTGCCAGCAGTTTAGAAGCGGGGGGGCTTTCCTACAATGAGCAGTTCTTC.

The genes are TRBV19 and TRBJ1-3; D is perhaps TRBD1 (5 bases). The CDR3 is made up of 14 amino acids. The V and J ends lost 5 bases and 0 bases respectively, with 8 bases between them. CDR1 is LNHDA and CDR2 is SQIVND in the germline V gene (reference sequence). The CDR3 coding sequence is TGTGCCAGTAGTTCCAGGGTCTCTGGAAACACCATATATTTT. Protein sequence: CASSSRVSGNTIYF.

The chain joins TRBV28 to TRBJ1-1; TRBD1 matches 8 bases. The CDR3 sequence is 15 residues long. V shed 7 bases, J shed 4 bases, and the junction held 11 bases outside the gene matches. Looked up from germline, CDR1 is MDHEN and CDR2 is SYDVKM. The CDR3 nucleotides are TGTGCCAGCAATTTCCCCAGGGGGCTGGTCACTGAAGCTTTCTTT. This translates into CASNFPRGLVTEAFF.

Ten or more counts support this clone. The chain carries TRBV5-4 and TRBJ2-7; D is perhaps TRBD1 (5 bases). Germline values: CDR1 SGHNT, CDR2 YYREEE (reference sequence). Trimming left V 5 bases short and J 0 bases short, with 15 bases between. This CDR3 has 15 residues. CDR3: CASSPTELPSYEQYF. The CDR3 bases are TGTGCCAGCAGTCCGACAGAACTACCCTCCTACGAGCAGTACTTC.

This sequence joins TRBV24-1 and TRBJ1-5; 7 bases line up with TRBD1. V shed 7 bases and J 4 bases; nucleotides not matched to a gene: 6. The CDR3 runs 14 residues. Germline CDR1 is KGHDR and CDR2 is SFDVKD. The CDR3 here is CATSSQGVNQPQHF. The CDR3 region has the DNA TGTGCCACCAGCAGTCAGGGGGTAAATCAGCCCCAGCATTTT.

This clone was seen only a few times. V usage is TRBV5-1 and J usage is TRBJ1-2; 12 bases match TRBD1. The CDR3 totals 17 residues. In germline, CDR1 is SGHRS, CDR2 YFSETQ. V was pared by 0 bases and J by 0 bases, with 3 bases of the junction left unmatched. The CDR3 loop is CASSLAGQGASNYGYTF. The CDR3 DNA is TGCGCCAGCAGCTTGGCGGGACAGGGGGCATCTAACTATGGCTACACCTTC.

The J gene is TRBJ2-1, the V gene TRBV19; 9 nucleotides align to TRBD2. V shed 3 bases, J shed 7 bases, and the junction held 19 bases outside the gene matches. The germline V gene has CDR1 LNHDA and CDR2 SQIVND (reference sequence). The CDR3 length is 19 residues. The CDR3 loop reads CASSILGGRTSDRPNEQFF. CDR3 sequence (DNA): TGTGCCAGTAGTATCCTCGGTGGCAGGACTAGCGATCGTCCAAATGAGCAGTTCTTC.

This clone was seen more than once but under ten times. The genes are TRBV11-2 and TRBJ2-1; 7 nucleotides match TRBD2. J gave up 1 base and V 5 bases, and 5 bases lay outside the gene matches. Germline CDR1 SGHAT, CDR2 FQNNGV. The length of the CDR3 is 15 residues. DNA of the CDR3: TGTGCCAGCAGCGCCAGCGGGGTTTCCTACAATGAGCAGTTCTTC. Residues: CASSASGVSYNEQFF.

The V and J genes are TRBV19 and TRBJ2-2; D may be TRBD1 (5 bases). The germline V and J ends were trimmed by 1 base and 6 bases, with 6 bases remaining between them. This CDR3 is built from 13 residues. Germline assignment: CDR1 LNHDA and CDR2 SQIVND (reference sequence). For the CDR3, the DNA is TGTGCCAGTAGTATAGCAGGGCCCGGGGAGCTGTTTTTT. It yields the protein CASSIAGPGELFF.

By sample share, this clone is medium-sized. The chain has TRBV11-2 and TRBJ1-2; D is unresolved. The CDR3 length is 15 residues. The germline V and J ends were trimmed by 0 bases and 4 bases, with 12 bases remaining between them. Germline loops: CDR1 SGHAT, CDR2 FQNNGV. As DNA, the CDR3 is TGTGCCAGCAGCTTAGATCGAACAGATAGCTATGGCTACACCTTC. It codes for CASSLDRTDSYGYTF. Full variable domain (missing parts from reference TRBV11-2 and TRBJ1-2): EAGVAQSPRYKIIEKRQSVAFWCNPISGHATLYWYQQILGQGPKLLIQFQNNGVVDDSQLPKDRFSAERLKGVDSTLKIQPAKLEDSAVYLCASSLDRTDSYGYTFGSGTRLTVV.

The genes are TRBV6-2 or TRBV6-3 and TRBJ2-1, with TRBD2 matching 10 bases. The CDR3 has 17 residues. Trimming removed 5 bases from V and 2 bases from J; junction bases left unmatched: 9. Germline V gene lookup returns CDR1 MNHEY and CDR2 SVGEGT. The CDR3 loop is CASSPLGLASTYNEQFF. The CDR3 coding sequence is TGTGCCAGCAGTCCCCTGGGACTAGCGTCTACCTACAATGAGCAGTTCTTC.

The chain uses TRBV7-9 and TRBJ2-6; 8 nucleotides align to TRBD1. J lost 1 base, V lost 5 bases, and 10 bases had no gene match. CDR1 and CDR2 from the germline V gene are SEHNR and FQNEAQ (reference sequence). This CDR3 is 18 amino acids long. DNA for the CDR3: TGTGCCAGCAGCCACCCCCAGGGGGCAGGGTCTGGGGCCAACGTCCTGACTTTC. This encodes CASSHPQGAGSGANVLTF.

This chain joins TRBV3-1 (or the pseudogene TRBV3-2) and TRBJ2-7; 7 nucleotides match TRBD1. The CDR3 runs to 15 residues. The ends lost 4 bases at V and 5 bases at J; junction bases unmatched: 11. Per germline, CDR1 LGHDT and CDR2 YNNKEL (reference sequence). The CDR3 DNA reads TGTGCCAGCAGCCGAGATCCACAGGGGCGGGACGAGCAGTACTTC. This sequence encodes CASSRDPQGRDEQYF.

This clone was observed a handful of times. Within the sample, other DNA sequences also encode this same CDR3. J is TRBJ2-2 and V is TRBV11-2; D perhaps matches TRBD2 (5 bases). Germline loops: CDR1 SGHAT, CDR2 FQNNGV. The CDR3 runs to 14 residues. The V gene lost 0 bases and the J gene lost 4 bases, with 6 bases spanning the gap. The CDR3 protein is CASSLEGVTGELFF. The DNA of the CDR3 is TGTGCCAGCAGCTTAGAGGGAGTCACCGGGGAGCTGTTTTTT.

This CDR3 is CASSLGQPAQGTQYF. The CDR3 DNA reads as TGTGCCAGCAGCCTGGGACAACCCGCCCAGGGGACCCAGTACTTC. The chain has TRBV3-1 (or the pseudogene TRBV3-2) and TRBJ2-5; a possible D gene is TRBD1 (6 bases). Per the germline V gene, CDR1 is LGHDT and CDR2 is YNNKEL (reference sequence). Trimming took 4 bases from V and 7 from J, leaving 19 bases between them. The CDR3 spans 15 residues.

The V call is TRBV6-6, the J call TRBJ2-2; TRBD2 matches at 11 bases. The J segment lost 5 bases and the V segment lost 4 bases, leaving 6 bases of the junction unmatched. This CDR3 contains 16 residues. From germline, CDR1 is MNHNY and CDR2 SVGAGI (reference sequence). The CDR3 is CASSLAGGPVTGELFF. DNA of the CDR3: TGTGCCAGCAGTTTAGCGGGGGGGCCGGTTACCGGGGAGCTGTTTTTT.

This clone was observed at least ten times. The V gene is TRBV5-1, the J gene TRBJ2-5; 13 nucleotides match TRBD2. The length of the CDR3 is 15 residues. Germline V CDR1 and CDR2: SGHRS, YFSETQ. The junction had 5 bases not matched to a gene; V was cut back by 4 bases and J by 5 bases. In DNA form, the CDR3 reads TGCGCCAGCAGCCGGGGACTAGCGGGGAGGGAGACCCAGTACTTC. Protein product: CASSRGLAGRETQYF.

The chain combines TRBV5-6 with TRBJ2-4; 8 bases line up with TRBD2. V lost 3 bases to trimming and J lost 6 bases; unmatched junction nucleotides: 8. The germline V gene encodes CDR1 SGHDT and CDR2 YYEEEE. There are 15 residues in the CDR3. CDR3 nucleotides: TGTGCCAGCAGCTCAACGCCGGGAGGGATAAACATTCAGTACTTC. As protein: CASSSTPGGINIQYF.